These T cell receptor beta chains were read from a single sample in a study of T-cell memory formation after mild COVID-19. Using its own MiXCR run on the 5' RACE reads, TCRdb lists one record per CDR3 protein. The data hold roughly 86,000 distinct CDR3 sequences, with approximately 13% observed a single time. The specimen sequenced was PBMCs or a T cell subset sorted from them (not recorded which). The origin of the receptors is an adult woman who had mild COVID-19 (a few samples of this study predate the infection). Cell type and time point are not known. Both conserved end residues are part of each CDR3. D genes are given only for firm matches. The size field is filled for only some rows; it gives once, few, many or a size class.

V	size	J	D	DNA	CDR3
TRBV20-1	NA	TRBJ1-1	NA	TGCAGTGCTAGAGATCAGGAGGGTATGAACACTGAAGCTTTCTTT	CSARDQEGMNTEAFF
TRBV13	few	TRBJ2-3	TRBD2	TGTGCCAGCAGCTTAATGTCTAGCGGGGGCACAGATACGCAGTATTTT	CASSLMSSGGTDTQYF
TRBV5-1	many	TRBJ2-1	NA	TGCGCCAGCAGCTTGACCCCTGGGAATGAGCAGTTCTTC	CASSLTPGNEQFF
TRBV5-1	NA	TRBJ2-5	NA	TGCGCCACCTCCCGGGCGGAGGCGGAGCAAGAGACCCAGTACTTC	CATSRAEAEQETQYF
TRBV6-1	NA	TRBJ2-7	TRBD1	TGTGCCAGCAGTGAACCCGGGACAGGGGGCTACGAGCAGTACTTC	CASSEPGTGGYEQYF
TRBV7-2	NA	TRBJ1-1	TRBD1	TGTGCCAGCAGCTTAGACGTGACAGGGGCCGTTCCCTTCACTGAAGCTTTCTTT	CASSLDVTGAVPFTEAFF
TRBV12-3/TRBV12-4	NA	TRBJ2-7	TRBD2	TGTGCCAGCAGCACGGGAGCGGGAGGGCCCTCCTACGAGCAGTACTTC	CASSTGAGGPSYEQYF
TRBV9	NA	TRBJ1-2	TRBD1	TGTGCCAGCAGCGTAGGAAGTGGAGGACAGGGCCATCAGGGAGGCTATGGCTACACCTTC	CASSVGSGGQGHQGGYGYTF
TRBV6-1	few	TRBJ1-1	NA	TGTGCCAGCAATTCTCCGTTCCACACTGAAGCTTTCTTT	CASNSPFHTEAFF
TRBV4-3	few	TRBJ1-4	TRBD1	TGCGCCAGCAGCCTAAACCTCGGGACAGCCGGAACTAATGAAAAACTGTTTTTT	CASSLNLGTAGTNEKLFF
TRBV15	NA	TRBJ1-1	NA	TGTGCCACCAGCAGAGACTGGGAGATTGACACTGAAGCTTTCTTT	CATSRDWEIDTEAFF
TRBV20-1	few	TRBJ2-1	NA	TGCAGTGCTCGGGACACGGACTACAATGAGCAGTTCTTC	CSARDTDYNEQFF